This TCR beta chain was recorded in a study of blood T cell repertoires in COVID-19 (dated by TCRdb to 2018 to 2021). General notes on the study: Collaborator samples came from the United States, Italy and Spain and covered acute and convalescent phases of COVID-19. The material from the prospective study consisted of cDNA or gDNA derived from T cells, B-cell-depleted T cells, or PBMCs. Subjects who had been exposed to COVID-19, were actively infected with it, or had recovered from it provided the deeply sampled blood TCRbeta repertoires that made up the dataset. A freely available public database, intended as a resource for researchers studying the immune response to SARS-CoV-2, is where the repertoires were released. Samples came from the ongoing ImmuneRACE study (first 160 participants) plus 1,254 subjects from 6 global collaborators. Sample metadata almost always included a de-identified subject ID, COVID-19 status, age in years and sex. Where HLA class I and class II types were available, the types were taken from metadata supplied by the sample provider, not from assay-based typing.

Study-level results and caveats: How much clinical and demographic metadata was included differed by source and by participant, and the metadata was provided uncurated.

Note on this clone: Its binding antigen is unknown. No qualities accompany the bases; no much larger clone lies one base away.

The collaborating institutions used their own protocols to collect whole blood in K2EDTA tubes. Collaborator samples were shipped for TCRbeta analysis as frozen whole blood, isolated PBMCs, or DNA extracted from either sample type. V drops 5 bases and J drops 2 bases, leaving 15 bases in between. From the cysteine through the phenylalanine, the CDR3 covers 15 amino acids. Just the 45-base CDR3 DNA is kept, in frame starting at base 1. CDR1 and CDR2 were assigned from the germline V gene (reference sequence) as LNHDA and SQIVND. The immunoSEQ Assay, a bias-controlled multiplex PCR, was used to amplify TCRbeta CDR3 regions from genomic DNA. From the authors' description of their analysis: Within the assay, amplification of reference gene primers was used to estimate how many nucleated cells each sample contained. To quantify the absolute abundance of each unique TCRbeta CDR3 rearrangement, sequence reads were collapsed and filtered. For each sample, productive Simpson clonality was calculated by taking the square root of Simpson's diversity index across productive rearrangements. What TCRdb holds here is the immuneACCESS table cut down to in-frame rearrangements. Part of the clones is not present; checked against another copy, under half of the missing clones reflect an unresolved V gene, and the others are unexplained. D and trimming come from the DNA, and the V and J calls and clone size come from that table. The sample contains 100,000 to 150,000 clones, approximately 70% of them found a single time. The ten top clones hold approximately 2% of the sample.

Here the chain combines TRBV19 and TRBJ1-1; 5 matching bases give a weak D call of TRBD1. The sample taken for sequencing was peripheral blood. The sequence was obtained from a woman aged 70-85 years with acute or convalescent COVID-19. The CDR3 in this case is CASSQQAVGNTEAFF. At the DNA level, the sequence is TGTGCCAGTAGTCAACAGGCAGTAGGAAACACTGAAGCTTTCTTT.